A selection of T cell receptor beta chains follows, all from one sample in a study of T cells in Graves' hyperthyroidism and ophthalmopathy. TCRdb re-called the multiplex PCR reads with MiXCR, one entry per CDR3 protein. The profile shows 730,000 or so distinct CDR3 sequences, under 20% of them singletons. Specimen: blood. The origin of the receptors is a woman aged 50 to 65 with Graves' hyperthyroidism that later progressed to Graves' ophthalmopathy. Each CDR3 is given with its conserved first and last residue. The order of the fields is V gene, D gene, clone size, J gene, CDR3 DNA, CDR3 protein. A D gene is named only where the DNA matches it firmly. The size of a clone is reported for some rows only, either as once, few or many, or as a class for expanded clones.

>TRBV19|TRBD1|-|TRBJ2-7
TGTGCCAGTAGTGACAGGGGATTTGGCGAGCAGTACTTC
CASSDRGFGEQYF
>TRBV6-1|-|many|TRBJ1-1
TGTGCCAGCAGAGCTGAAGCAGGGGTGAACACTGAAGCTTTCTTT
CASRAEAGVNTEAFF
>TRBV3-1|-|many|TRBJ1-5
TGTGCCAGCAGCCAAGATCTTGTTCAGCCCCAGCATTTT
CASSQDLVQPQHF
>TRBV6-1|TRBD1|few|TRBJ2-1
TGTGCCAGCAGTTATGGAGGGGACAGGCCAAACTACTCCCACGGTGAGCAGTTCTTC
CASSYGGDRPNYSHGEQFF
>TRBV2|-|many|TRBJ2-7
TGTGCCAGCAGTGAAAACGGAGGGCGGACCTACGAGCAGTACTTC
CASSENGGRTYEQYF
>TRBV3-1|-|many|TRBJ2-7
TGTGCCAGCGGGATGACCTACGAGCAGTACTTC
CASGMTYEQYF
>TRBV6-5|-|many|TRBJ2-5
TGTGCCAGCAGTTACAGGGGTCCGGGGGAGACCCAGTACTTC
CASSYRGPGETQYF
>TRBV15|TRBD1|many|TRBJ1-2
TGTGCCACCAGCAGAGGGACAGGACGGATTTATGGCTACACCTTC
CATSRGTGRIYGYTF
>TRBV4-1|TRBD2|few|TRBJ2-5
TGCGCCAGCAGCCAACTGGGACTACAAGAGACCCAGTACTTC
CASSQLGLQETQYF
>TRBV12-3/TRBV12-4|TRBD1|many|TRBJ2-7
TGTGCCAGCAGCCAACGGACAGGGTCGTCCGAGCAGTACTTC
CASSQRTGSSEQYF